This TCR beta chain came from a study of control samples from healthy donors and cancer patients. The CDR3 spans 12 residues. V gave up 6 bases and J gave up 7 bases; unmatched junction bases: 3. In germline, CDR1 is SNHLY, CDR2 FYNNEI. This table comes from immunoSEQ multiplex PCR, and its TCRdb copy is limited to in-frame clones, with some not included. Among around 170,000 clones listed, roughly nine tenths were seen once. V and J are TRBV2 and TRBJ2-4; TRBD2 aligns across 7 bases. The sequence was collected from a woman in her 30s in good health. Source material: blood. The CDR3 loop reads CASSREVNIQYF. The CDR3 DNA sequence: TGTGCCAGCAGCCGGGAGGTTAACATTCAGTACTTC. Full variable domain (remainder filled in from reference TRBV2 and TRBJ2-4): EPEVTQTPSHQVTQMGQEVILRCVPISNHLYFYWYRQILGQKVEFLVSFYNNEISEKSEIFDDQFSVERPDGSNFTLKIRSTKLEDSAMYFCASSREVNIQYFGAGTRLSVL.